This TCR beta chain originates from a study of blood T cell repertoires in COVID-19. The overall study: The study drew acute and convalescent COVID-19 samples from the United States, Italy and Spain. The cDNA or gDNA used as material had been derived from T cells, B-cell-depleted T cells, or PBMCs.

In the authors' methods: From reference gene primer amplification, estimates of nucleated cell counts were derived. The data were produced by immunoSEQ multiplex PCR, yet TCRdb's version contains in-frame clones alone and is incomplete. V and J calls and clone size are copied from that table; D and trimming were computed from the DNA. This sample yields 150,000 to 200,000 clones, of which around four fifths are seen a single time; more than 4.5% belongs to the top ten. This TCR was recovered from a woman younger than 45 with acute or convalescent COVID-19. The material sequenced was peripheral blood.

The CDR3 bases are TGTGCCACCAGTGGGGGACAGCAGTACACAGATACGCAGTATTTT. Translating gives CATSGGQQYTDTQYF. The chain employs TRBV24-1 and TRBJ2-3, with 7 bases identical to TRBD1. The V segment lost 5 bases and the J segment 2 bases; nucleotides outside the gene matches: 6. The CDR3 is made up of 15 amino acids. CDR1 KGHDR and CDR2 SFDVKD come from the germline V gene.